One and the same sample provided the 30 T cell receptor beta chains below, sequenced in a study of T-cell reconstitution after alpha-beta-depleted transplantation in children. For TCRbeta, the library was prepared with unique molecular identifiers. TCRdb processed the PCR reads anew with MiXCR; each CDR3 protein has one entry. The repertoire has 200,000 to 250,000 distinct CDR3 sequences, approximately 8.4% of them found once; the top ten carry 35% to 45%. Source: PBMCs, mostly from graft donor cells, taken 360 days after TCRalphabeta/CD19-depleted stem cell transplant. The receptors were gathered from a male patient aged 2 to 9 who had a stem cell transplant for acute myeloid leukemia, so the T cells may come from the graft donor.

V and J are TRBV12-5 and TRBJ1-2, with 12 bases fitting TRBD1. This CDR3 is 16 amino acids long. Germline V gene lookup returns CDR1 LGHNT and CDR2 FRNRAP. V gave up 6 bases and J gave up 7 bases; unmatched junction bases: 12. CDR3 nucleotides: TGTGCTAGTGGCCGACCCCCGGGACAGGGGGCTCTTGGCTACACCTTC. It codes for CASGRPPGQGALGYTF.

At least ten counts were recorded for this clonotype. The V gene is TRBV7-6, the J gene TRBJ2-2; the D is unclear. The germline gives CDR1 SGHVS, CDR2 FNYEAQ. This CDR3 spans 17 amino acids. Trimming removed 1 base from V and 1 base from J, with 13 bases in between. CDR3 bases: TGTGCCAGCAGCTTAGACCTCTATGACGTGAACACCGGGGAGCTGTTTTTT. Amino acid sequence: CASSLDLYDVNTGELFF.

This clonotype came up many times. This chain joins TRBV12-3 or TRBV12-4 and TRBJ2-4; TRBD1 or TRBD2 may be the D gene (5 bases each). CDR3 length equals 16 residues. Deletions cut 2 bases from V and 7 bases from J, with 18 bases between. This CDR3 reads CASSLSMGRTVNIQYF. In nucleotides, the CDR3 is TGTGCCAGCAGTTTATCGATGGGACGGACGGTGAACATTCAGTACTTC.

This clonotype was detected only a few times. The V call is TRBV4-1, the J call TRBJ2-4; TRBD1 matches 7 bases. The CDR3 sequence is 18 residues long. V dropped 1 base and J dropped 0; count of bases not matched to a gene: 9. Germline V gene sequence: CDR1 MGHRA, CDR2 YSYEKL. DNA of the CDR3: TGCGCCAGCAGCCAAGGGCCGACAGGGCCACTAGCCAAAAACATTCAGTACTTC. Protein sequence: CASSQGPTGPLAKNIQYF.

This clonotype was seen repeatedly, ten times or more. J is TRBJ2-7 and V is TRBV5-1, with D tentatively TRBD2 (6 bases). CDR1 SGHRS and CDR2 YFSETQ come from the germline V gene. V was shortened by 2 bases and J by 4 bases, with 10 bases between the two germline ends. The CDR3 contains 13 residues. The CDR3 protein is CASSFGGSYEQYF. The CDR3 DNA follows: TGCGCCAGCAGCTTCGGGGGTTCTTACGAGCAGTACTTC.

CDR3 region: CASTPVARETQYF. The CDR3 nucleotides read TGTGCCAGCACCCCGGTGGCTCGGGAGACCCAGTACTTC. This chain joins TRBV5-5 and TRBJ2-5; no clear D gene. V was clipped by 6 bases and J by 5 bases, with 14 bases between them. Germline lookup yields CDR1 SGHKS and CDR2 YYEKEE (reference sequence). The CDR3 has 13 amino acids.

This clonotype has at least ten counts. The chain employs TRBV3-1 and TRBJ1-2; 9 bases agree with TRBD1. V lost 7 bases, J lost 5 bases, and 2 bases stayed unmatched. Germline CDR1 and CDR2: LGHDT and YNNKEL (reference sequence). The CDR3 loop spans 12 amino acids. CDR3 nucleotide sequence: TGTGCCAGCACCGGACAGGGGTATGGCTACACCTTC. Encoded protein: CASTGQGYGYTF.

In this sample, this clonotype turned up many times. V is TRBV4-3 and J is TRBJ2-3; 11 bases align to TRBD2. The germline V gene encodes CDR1 LGHNA and CDR2 YSLEER. This CDR3 is built from 22 residues. The ends lost 0 bases at V and 1 base at J; junction bases unmatched: 18. As DNA, the CDR3 is TGCGCCAGCAGCCAAGAAGTCGGGGGACTAGCGGTTCCCTCTATATGCACAGATACGCAGTATTTT. The encoded protein is CASSQEVGGLAVPSICTDTQYF.

Judged by abundance, this clonotype is medium-sized. The V call is TRBV4-1, the J call TRBJ2-2, with D unresolved. The V end was cut by 1 base, the J end by 10 bases, with 7 bases between. Germline-derived CDR1 and CDR2 are MGHRA and YSYEKL. This CDR3 region has 12 residues. CDR3 in DNA: TGCGCCAGCAGCCAAGTTTCTCAGGAGCTGTTTTTT. Encoded protein: CASSQVSQELFF.

This clonotype was seen at least ten times. This chain uses TRBV2 with TRBJ1-1; a weak D match, TRBD1 (5 bases). Germline loops: CDR1 SNHLY, CDR2 FYNNEI. The CDR3 consists of 13 residues. V gave up 7 bases and J gave up 3 bases, with 12 bases separating them. The CDR3 sequence: CASKRSGHTEAFF. The DNA for the CDR3 is TGTGCCAGCAAACGGTCAGGGCACACTGAAGCTTTCTTT.

This sequence joins TRBV14 and TRBJ1-4; D uncertain. Germline CDR1 SGHDN, CDR2 FVKESK. This CDR3 contains 13 residues. Trimming removed 4 bases at V and 7 bases at J, with 10 bases between. The CDR3 protein is CASSLVPAEKLFF. The DNA of the CDR3 is TGTGCCAGCAGCCTAGTTCCCGCTGAAAAACTGTTTTTT.

The rearrangement joins TRBV7-2 to TRBJ2-7; D unresolved. This CDR3 contains 14 residues. Germline loops: CDR1 SGHTA, CDR2 FQGNSA. V lost 0 bases and J 3 bases, leaving 9 bases between the germline ends. The CDR3 DNA is TGTGCCAGCAGCTTAGCGTCGGCTAGCTACGAGCAGTACTTC. As protein: CASSLASASYEQYF.

There are a few counts of this clonotype. The chain combines TRBV27 with TRBJ2-2; D is unclear. V was clipped by 2 bases and J by 2 bases, with 24 bases between them. Germline V gene sequence: CDR1 MNHEY, CDR2 SMNVEV (reference sequence). This CDR3 is built from 20 residues. The CDR3 here is CASSLIPWSSRFANTGELFF. The DNA for the CDR3 is TGTGCCAGCAGTTTAATCCCCTGGAGTAGCCGGTTCGCAAACACCGGGGAGCTGTTTTTT.

There are many counts of this clonotype. This chain connects TRBV5-1 to TRBJ1-1; D is ambiguous. V was trimmed by 3 bases and J by 1 base, leaving 7 bases between them. The CDR3 extends over 13 amino acids. Germline V CDR1 and CDR2: SGHRS, YFSETQ. The CDR3, as DNA: TGCGCCAGCAGCTCGCCCCCGAACACTGAAGCTTTCTTT. Translating it yields CASSSPPNTEAFF.

The chain couples TRBV12-3 or TRBV12-4 to TRBJ1-5; TRBD1 might be the D (6 bases). V was trimmed by 6 bases and J by 7 bases, leaving 22 bases between them. This CDR3 is built from 16 residues. The chain's CDR3 is CASSYSGRGTTQPQHF. As DNA, the CDR3 is TGTGCCAGCAGCTACAGTGGGCGTGGGACAACCCAGCCCCAGCATTTT.

There are a few counts of this clonotype. V and J are TRBV12-3 or TRBV12-4 and TRBJ1-2; possibly TRBD1 for D (5 bases). V gave up 6 bases and J gave up 3 bases, with 20 bases separating them. CDR3 length: 16 amino acids. The CDR3 protein is CASSPVAGRGDYGYTF. The CDR3 DNA reads as TGTGCCAGCAGCCCAGTCGCCGGACGGGGCGACTATGGCTACACCTTC.

This clonotype appeared a few times. The chain recombines TRBV4-3 with TRBJ2-3, with 11 positions matching TRBD2. The germline V gene has CDR1 LGHNA and CDR2 YSLEER. J gave up 5 bases and V 3 bases, and 10 bases lay outside the gene matches. CDR3 size: 17 residues. In DNA, the CDR3 is TGCGCCAGCAGCCACACCATAGCGGGAGGGCCCGAAGATACGCAGTATTTT. It translates to CASSHTIAGGPEDTQYF.

J is TRBJ2-1 and V is TRBV29-1; D is unclear. Germline lookup yields CDR1 SQVTM and CDR2 ANQGSEA. The V gene lost 4 bases and the J gene lost 0 bases, with 7 bases spanning the gap. The length of the CDR3 is 13 residues. The CDR3 reads CSVASISYNEQFF. For the CDR3, the DNA is TGCAGCGTTGCCTCGATCTCCTACAATGAGCAGTTCTTC.

This clonotype was seen more than once but under ten times. The V call is TRBV25-1, the J call TRBJ2-3, with 9 bases fitting TRBD2. CDR1 and CDR2 from the germline V gene are MGHDK and SYGVNS. This CDR3 has 18 residues. J was trimmed by 2 bases and V by 8 bases; bases with no gene match: 17. The CDR3 DNA reads TGTGCCAGCGCCATTGGTAGCGGGGGCCATTTCTACACAGATACGCAGTATTTT. Amino acids: CASAIGSGGHFYTDTQYF.

J is TRBJ2-7 and V is TRBV7-9; 9 bases are a match to TRBD2. The V segment lost 8 bases and the J segment 4 bases; nucleotides outside the gene matches: 9. The CDR3 contains 14 residues. CDR1 SEHNR and CDR2 FQNEAQ come from the germline V gene (reference sequence). The CDR3 loop is CASSRGGLLYEQYV. DNA of the CDR3: TGTGCCAGCTCGCGGGGGGGCCTGTTGTACGAGCAGTACGTC.

The table lists this clonotype with a few counts. The chain couples TRBV20-1 to TRBJ1-2, with unresolved D. This CDR3 has 11 amino acids. Between the trimmed V and J ends, which lost 2 bases and 10 bases, there was a span of 11 bases. Per the germline V gene, CDR1 is DFQATT and CDR2 is SNEGSKA (reference sequence). The CDR3 DNA reads as TGCAGTGCTAGATTTGCGGGAGACTACACCTTC. Protein: CSARFAGDYTF.

This clonotype was recorded at least ten times. The chain joins TRBV5-1 to TRBJ2-3; TRBD2 is a possible D gene (5 bases). This CDR3 spans 14 amino acids. Germline CDR1 is SGHRS and CDR2 is YFSETQ. V was cut by 0 bases and J by 10 bases, with 15 bases left in between. The DNA of the CDR3 is TGCGCCAGCAGCTTGGCACCCGGACGGGATGCGCAGTATTTT. Its protein product is CASSLAPGRDAQYF.

This clonotype was counted many times. V is TRBV6-6 and J is TRBJ1-5; D remains unclear. From germline, CDR1 is MNHNY and CDR2 SVGAGI (reference sequence). The CDR3 extends over 13 amino acids. Trimming pared 8 bases from V and 1 base from J, leaving 9 bases between. Here the CDR3 DNA reads TGTGCCAGCCGCACGCCGAGCAATCAGCCCCAGCATTTT. This codes for CASRTPSNQPQHF.

This chain links TRBV12-3 or TRBV12-4 with TRBJ1-2; D possibly corresponds to TRBD1 (6 bases). V shed 1 base and J shed 2 bases, with 11 bases lying between them. CDR3 size: 15 residues. This CDR3 is CASSLERGGNYGYTF. Written as DNA, the CDR3 is TGTGCCAGCAGTTTAGAACGGGGGGGCAACTATGGCTACACCTTC.

V is TRBV19 and J is TRBJ2-5, with D possibly being TRBD2 (6 bases). This CDR3 spans 17 amino acids. Between the trimmed V and J ends, which lost 4 bases and 5 bases, there was a span of 23 bases. CDR1 LNHDA and CDR2 SQIVND come from the germline V gene (reference sequence). In nucleotides, the CDR3 is TGTGCCAGTAGTAGCTATCCGGGGGACGGTTCTTATGAGACCCAGTACTTC. Translation: CASSSYPGDGSYETQYF.

This clonotype was detected many times. The J gene is TRBJ1-1, the V gene TRBV5-1; D is uncertain. V was cut by 2 bases and J by 4 bases, with 9 bases left in between. Looked up from germline, CDR1 is SGHRS and CDR2 is YFSETQ. CDR3 length equals 13 residues. The CDR3 spells CASSLQRGTEAFF. Here the CDR3 DNA reads TGCGCCAGCAGCTTACAGCGCGGCACTGAAGCTTTCTTT. Combining the CDR3 with reference TRBV5-1 and TRBJ1-1 gives the whole variable domain KAGVTQTPRYLIKTRGQQVTLSCSPISGHRSVSWYQQTPGQGLQFLFEYFSETQRNKGNFPGRFSGRQFSNSRSEMNVSTLELGDSALYLCASSLQRGTEAFFGQGTRLTVV.

There are a few counts of this clonotype. The CDR3: CASSYSRFPLAKNIQYF. CDR3 DNA: TGTGCCAGCAGTTACTCGAGGTTTCCACTAGCCAAAAACATTCAGTACTTC. The chain uses TRBV6-5 and TRBJ2-4; D remains unclear. Per the germline V gene, CDR1 is MNHEY and CDR2 is SVGAGI. V lost 0 bases and J lost 0, with 12 bases in between. CDR3 length equals 17 residues.

In its sample, this clonotype was seen a few times. This rearrangement joins TRBV15 to TRBJ2-2; no clear D gene. This CDR3 spans 15 amino acids. In germline, CDR1 is LNHNV, CDR2 YYDKDF (reference sequence). V was trimmed by 1 base and J by 4 bases, leaving 10 bases between them. The CDR3: CATSRVTGSTGELFF. The CDR3 coding sequence is TGTGCCACCAGCAGAGTAACCGGGTCCACCGGGGAGCTGTTTTTT. Using reference TRBV15 and TRBJ2-2 for the parts outside the CDR3, the full variable domain is DAMVIQNPRYQVTQFGKPVTLSCSQTLNHNVMYWYQQKSSQAPKLLFHYYDKDFNNEADTPDNFQSRRPNTSFCFLDIRSPGLGDTAMYLCATSRVTGSTGELFFGEGSRLTVL.

The rearrangement joins TRBV6-2 or TRBV6-3 to TRBJ2-5, with TRBD2 matching over 7 bases. CDR3 length: 15 residues. The germline gives CDR1 MNHEY, CDR2 SVGEGT. With 2 bases clipped from V and 0 bases from J, the junction kept 3 bases outside the gene matches. The CDR3 sequence: CASSYGLGDQETQYF. For the CDR3, the DNA is TGTGCCAGCAGTTACGGACTAGGAGACCAAGAGACCCAGTACTTC.

This chain uses TRBV6-5 with TRBJ2-5; maybe TRBD2 (6 bases). V was cut by 0 bases and J by 2 bases, with 10 bases left in between. Looked up from germline, CDR1 is MNHEY and CDR2 is SVGAGI. The CDR3 runs to 15 residues. The CDR3 nucleotides read TGTGCCAGCAGTTACTCCGGGAGTTGGCAAGAGACCCAGTACTTC. Translating gives CASSYSGSWQETQYF.